This T cell receptor beta chain was captured by sequencing in a study of cytomegalovirus exposure and HLA in healthy donors. General study points: More clonal expansion characterized HLA-associated TCR beta chains than equally common others in a later analysis.

PCR primers comprised 60 Vbeta and 13 Jbeta primers. Libraries were prepared by immunoSEQ multiplex PCR; TCRdb keeps only in-frame clonotypes and omits some of them. The top ten hold under 3% of the sample, which has around 150,000 clones, 75% seen once. Concerning this clone: Antigen unknown.

CDR3 length equals 15 residues. The V gene end was trimmed by 0 bases and the J gene end by 2 bases; junction bases not matched to a gene: 1. The germline V gene has CDR1 SGHRS and CDR2 YFSETQ. V and J are TRBV5-1 and TRBJ2-7; 11 bases fit TRBD2. Source material: PBMCs. This clonotype was sampled from a woman in her 50s in good health and CMV-seropositive. For the CDR3, the DNA is TGCGCCAGCAGCTTGGGTAGCGGGGGGGCCTACGAGCAGTACTTC. This gives the protein CASSLGSGGAYEQYF.